Listed below are T cell receptor beta chains from one sample, sequenced in a study of T cell responses to AZD1222 COVID-19 vaccine. Clones were sequenced by immunoSEQ multiplex PCR, and TCRdb holds only the in-frame ones, with some missing. Of approximately 50,000 clones in the sample, about 86% were seen once. The specimen was peripheral blood, collected 28 days after the second AZD1222 dose. These receptors were taken from an adult who received the AZD1222 COVID-19 vaccine. Both conserved end residues are part of each CDR3. The D gene is left open where the match is weak. Clone sizes are given selectively: once, few, many, or a class where the clone is expanded.

>-|-|TRBV6-5|TRBJ2-3
TGTGCCAGCAGCTCAAGGAGCGGACTCACAGATACGCAGTATTTT
CASSSRSGLTDTQYF
>TRBD2|-|TRBV6-5|TRBJ2-5
TGTGCCTCCCGACAAGCGGGGCAAGAGACCCAGTACTTC
CASRQAGQETQYF
>-|-|TRBV11-2|TRBJ2-2
TGTGCCAGCAGCCCGACGAACACCGGGGAGCTGTTTTTT
CASSPTNTGELFF
>-|-|TRBV2|TRBJ2-7
TGTGCCAGCAGTGCAACCTTGACAGGGACTAGGTACGAGCAGTACTTC
CASSATLTGTRYEQYF
>TRBD2|few|TRBV7-9|TRBJ2-3
TGTGCCAGCAGCCAAGCCGGACTAGCGGGAGGGAGAACAGATACGCAGTATTTT
CASSQAGLAGGRTDTQYF
>-|-|TRBV7-2|TRBJ1-1
TGTGCCAGCAGCGACAGACAGTCTCTTATAGCTTTCTTT
CASSDRQSLIAFF
>-|few|TRBV5-6|TRBJ2-7
TGTGCCAGCAGCTTCGGCAGGGGCTCCTACGAGCAGTACTTC
CASSFGRGSYEQYF
>-|-|TRBV29-1|TRBJ1-5
TGCAGCGTACGACAGGCCCTGGGGCCCCAGCATTTT
CSVRQALGPQHF
>-|-|TRBV19|TRBJ1-2
TGTGCCAGTAGAACCGGGACTGACTATGGCTACACCTTC
CASRTGTDYGYTF
>-|-|TRBV30|TRBJ2-3
TGTGCCTGGACCTGGGGCAGGGCCCCAGATACGCAGTATTTT
CAWTWGRAPDTQYF
>-|-|TRBV14|TRBJ2-3
TGTGCCAGCAGGGGGCTAAGCACAGATACGCAGTATTTT
CASRGLSTDTQYF
>TRBD1|once|TRBV19|TRBJ2-1
TGTGCCAGTAGACGAACCCCCAGGGGGTCCTACAATGAGCAGTTCTTC
CASRRTPRGSYNEQFF
>-|few|TRBV6-1|TRBJ1-1
TGTGCCAGCAGTGAGGGGGGGGCTTCGGGTGAAGCTTTCTTT
CASSEGGASGEAFF
>-|-|TRBV28|TRBJ1-1
TGTGCCAGCAGCCCTTATGGGCTGTGGGGGACTGAAGCTTTCTTT
CASSPYGLWGTEAFF
>-|-|TRBV7-2|TRBJ2-7
TGTGCCAGCAGCTTAGGTTCCGGGGGATACGAGCAGTACTTC
CASSLGSGGYEQYF
>-|-|TRBV11-3|TRBJ1-5
TGTGCCAGCAGCTTAGATCGTGACTGGAGGCCTCAGCCCCAGCATTTT
CASSLDRDWRPQPQHF
>-|-|TRBV5-8|TRBJ1-5
TGTGCCAGCAGCTTGTGGATACAGGATCAGCCCCAGCATTTT
CASSLWIQDQPQHF
>TRBD2|-|TRBV18|TRBJ2-7
TGTGCCAGCTCACCAGCGGGGGTGCCTACTTACGAGCAGTACTTC
CASSPAGVPTYEQYF
>-|-|TRBV6-5|TRBJ1-1
TGTGCCAGCAGTTACCGGGGCGAAGTCGCGTACACTGAAGCTTTCTTT
CASSYRGEVAYTEAFF
>TRBD2|-|TRBV18|TRBJ2-1
TGTGCCAGCTCACCGCGGACTAGCGGGGGGGTCGGCAATGAGCAGTTCTTC
CASSPRTSGGVGNEQFF
>-|-|TRBV14|TRBJ1-1
TGTGCCAGCAGCCAAATGGGAGGTGTGTTGGCTTTCTTT
CASSQMGGVLAFF
>-|-|TRBV5-5|TRBJ2-7
TGTGCCAGCAGTATGGACAGCTACGAGCAGTACTTC
CASSMDSYEQYF
>-|-|TRBV28|TRBJ1-5
TGTGCCAGCGGTTTGGGGCGGGGGTTCAATCAGCCCCAGCATTTT
CASGLGRGFNQPQHF
>TRBD2|once|TRBV7-2|TRBJ2-2
TGTGCCAGCAGCTTAGCGGGGATAGCGGGAGGGATGAACACCGGGGAGCTGTTTTTT
CASSLAGIAGGMNTGELFF
>TRBD1|-|TRBV7-6|TRBJ2-3
TGTGCCAGCAGCTCAGGACAGGCCAAGAGCACAGATACGCAGTATTTT
CASSSGQAKSTDTQYF
>-|once|TRBV7-2|TRBJ1-6
TGTGCCAGCAGCTATATCCGGGACGCCCGGTATAATTCACCCCTCCACTTT
CASSYIRDARYNSPLHF
>TRBD1|-|TRBV7-7|TRBJ2-2
TGTGCTAGCAGTAGACAGGGGGCTGCCGGGGAGCTGTTTTTT
CASSRQGAAGELFF
>-|-|TRBV14|TRBJ1-2
TGTGCCAGCAGCCAAGTAGCCAGGGGCAAGACACTATATGGCTACACCTTC
CASSQVARGKTLYGYTF
>-|once|TRBV7-9|TRBJ2-2
TGTGCCAGCAGCTATGGAGACGGTCGGAGGGCCGGGGAGCTGTTTTTT
CASSYGDGRRAGELFF
>-|-|TRBV19|TRBJ1-6
TGTGCCAGTAGTATCGTAGGGCCGGTTGGACCCCTCCACTTT
CASSIVGPVGPLHF
>-|-|TRBV19|TRBJ2-5
TGTGCCACAGGGACGGCGGAGACCCAGTACTTC
CATGTAETQYF
>-|-|TRBV7-8|TRBJ1-1
TGTGCCAGCAGCTTAGATCTGAACACTGAAGCTTTCTTT
CASSLDLNTEAFF
>-|-|TRBV30|TRBJ2-7
TGTGCCTGGACGGCAGGGACTTACGAGCAGTACTTC
CAWTAGTYEQYF
>TRBD1|-|TRBV28|TRBJ2-3
TGTGCCAGCAGTGGGACAGGGATCCCCAGTACGTATTTT
CASSGTGIPSTYF
>-|-|TRBV28|TRBJ2-7
TGTGCCAGCAGTTTATTCCCTGGGGCCTACGAGCAGTACTTC
CASSLFPGAYEQYF
>TRBD1|-|TRBV7-3|TRBJ1-2
TGTGCCAGCAGCCCAGGACAGGGGGCCTATGGCTACACCTTC
CASSPGQGAYGYTF
>TRBD1|-|TRBV6-5|TRBJ2-7
TGTGCCAGCAACGACCCCGGGACAGCAGCCTACGAGCAGTACTTC
CASNDPGTAAYEQYF
>TRBD1|once|TRBV19|TRBJ2-7
TGTGCCAGTTCCTTCGGGACAGGACCTTACGAGCAGTACTTC
CASSFGTGPYEQYF
>-|-|TRBV6-5|TRBJ1-3
TGTGCCAGCGTCCAGGGGCATACTGGAAACACCATATATTTT
CASVQGHTGNTIYF
>-|-|TRBV5-1|TRBJ1-5
TGCGCCAGCAGCTTCCAGGGCAATCAGCCCCAGCATTTT
CASSFQGNQPQHF
>TRBD1|-|TRBV10-3|TRBJ2-3
TGTGCCATCAGCGAAAGGGACAGGGGGTCAGATACGCAGTATTTT
CAISERDRGSDTQYF
>TRBD2|-|TRBV19|TRBJ2-3
TGTGCCAGTAGTATAGGGACTAGCGGGGCCGGAGATACGCAGTATTTT
CASSIGTSGAGDTQYF
>TRBD2|-|TRBV5-1|TRBJ2-2
TGCGCCAGCAGCTTGGTGCGGGGGGGCGCCGACCCTCACACCGGGGAGCTGTTTTTT
CASSLVRGGADPHTGELFF
>TRBD1|-|TRBV27|TRBJ1-6
TGTGCCAGCAGTTCTCTGGACAGGGAGGGTTCACCCCTCCACTTT
CASSSLDREGSPLHF
>-|-|TRBV18|TRBJ1-2
TGTGCCAGCTCACCGTCGGACTTCTATGGCTACACCTTC
CASSPSDFYGYTF